The 16 T cell receptor beta chains below come from one sample, sequenced in a study of T cell repertoires in cytomegalovirus infection. MiXCR, applied by TCRdb to the reads, yields one record per CDR3 protein. In the table there are about 300,000 distinct CDR3 sequences, under 30% of which are singletons. Material for sequencing was PBMCs. These receptors all come from a human donor in good health (CMV status not recorded). Some clones in this sample may be carry-over from other donors' samples.

The rearrangement joins TRBV20-1 to TRBJ1-1, with D perhaps matching TRBD1 (5 bases). V was clipped by 3 bases and J by 1 base, with 12 bases between them. Looked up from germline, CDR1 is DFQATT and CDR2 is SNEGSKA (reference sequence). CDR3 length: 14 amino acids. The CDR3 here is CSASMGTWNTEAFF. CDR3 bases: TGCAGTGCTAGTATGGGGACTTGGAACACTGAAGCTTTCTTT.

This clonotype was seen only a few times. This sequence joins TRBV6-2 or TRBV6-3 and TRBJ2-1, with D unresolved. Germline values: CDR1 MNHEY, CDR2 SVGEGT. The V gene lost 0 bases and the J gene lost 0 bases, with 12 bases spanning the gap. The CDR3 is 17 residues long. The CDR3 sequence is CASSYSTLVYSYNEQFF. CDR3 DNA sequence: TGTGCCAGCAGTTACTCTACCCTAGTATACTCCTACAATGAGCAGTTCTTC.

This rearrangement joins TRBV11-2 to TRBJ2-3, with TRBD2 identical over 11 bases. The CDR3 consists of 16 residues. Germline-derived CDR1 and CDR2 are SGHAT and FQNNGV. The V segment lost 3 bases and the J segment 4 bases; nucleotides outside the gene matches: 6. CDR3 loop: CASSFIAGGLSDTQYF. Written as DNA, the CDR3 is TGTGCCAGCAGCTTCATAGCGGGGGGGCTCTCAGATACGCAGTATTTT.

This clonotype was recorded at least ten times. This chain connects TRBV12-3 or TRBV12-4 to TRBJ2-3; 8 bases agree with TRBD2. CDR3 length equals 21 residues. The junction had 27 bases not matched to a gene; V was cut back by 4 bases and J by 6 bases. The CDR3 loop reads CASSSQPRFTSGSRARDTQYF. CDR3 nucleotide sequence: TGTGCCAGCAGTTCCCAACCGCGATTTACCAGCGGGAGTCGGGCCCGGGATACGCAGTATTTT.

The table lists this clonotype with many counts. The rearrangement links TRBV28 to TRBJ2-7; TRBD2 matches at 13 bases. The CDR3 sequence is 16 residues long. Losses at the gene ends were 10 bases for V and 4 bases for J; bases not matched to a gene: 13. Germline V gene sequence: CDR1 MDHEN, CDR2 SYDVKM. The CDR3 region is CATITPTSGRVYEQYF. The CDR3 bases are TGTGCCACGATCACCCCCACTAGCGGGAGGGTGTACGAGCAGTACTTC.

Only a few counts were recorded for this clonotype. The CDR3 here is CASSIRGGSNQPQHF. The CDR3 DNA reads as TGTGCCAGCAGTATTCGAGGGGGCAGCAATCAGCCCCAGCATTTT. The chain is built from TRBV6-6 and TRBJ1-5, with 7 bases that match TRBD1. This CDR3 region has 15 residues. CDR1 is MNHNY, CDR2 SVGAGI, per germline (reference sequence). With 5 bases clipped from V and 1 base from J, the junction kept 5 bases outside the gene matches.

There are many counts of this clonotype. V gene TRBV25-1 combines with J gene TRBJ1-1; 7 positions agree with TRBD1. The CDR3 length is 14 residues. The germline V gene has CDR1 MGHDK and CDR2 SYGVNS. V lost 6 bases and J lost 1; bases outside the gene matches: 5. CDR3 coding DNA: TGTGCCAGCAGATCAACAGGGGCGAACACTGAAGCTTTCTTT. Protein sequence: CASRSTGANTEAFF.

This clonotype was counted only a few times. The chain has TRBV10-3 and TRBJ2-1, with 8 bases fitting TRBD1. CDR1 is ENHRY and CDR2 is SYGVKD in the germline V gene. The CDR3 is 15 residues long. The ends lost 4 bases at V and 1 base at J; junction bases unmatched: 3. The CDR3 here is CAISVQGASYNEQFF. CDR3 sequence (DNA): TGTGCCATCAGTGTCCAGGGGGCTTCCTACAATGAGCAGTTCTTC.

The chain employs TRBV19 and TRBJ1-1; D is perhaps TRBD1 (6 bases). This CDR3 is 13 amino acids long. The germline V gene has CDR1 LNHDA and CDR2 SQIVND (reference sequence). Deletions cut 5 bases from V and 7 bases from J, with 14 bases between. CDR3 sequence (DNA): TGTGCCAGTAGTGAAGGACAGAGCTATGAAGCTTTCTTT. Protein product: CASSEGQSYEAFF.

The CDR3 nucleotides are TGTGCCAGCAGTGAAGGCAGGGTTGGCGAAAAACTGTTTTTT. Its protein product is CASSEGRVGEKLFF. The chain couples TRBV2 to TRBJ1-4; D perhaps matches TRBD1 (5 bases). The ends were cut back, 1 base at V and 8 bases at J, with 11 bases in the middle. The CDR3 extends over 14 amino acids. Germline V gene lookup returns CDR1 SNHLY and CDR2 FYNNEI.

The genes are TRBV7-2 and TRBJ1-6; D is perhaps TRBD1 (6 bases). Per germline, CDR1 SGHTA and CDR2 FQGNSA. There are 17 residues in the CDR3. Trimming took off 4 bases at V and 5 bases at J, with 18 bases between the two ends. CDR3 DNA: TGTGCCAGCAGCTGGCGTGGTAAGGGGGTCGATAATTCACCCCTCCACTTT. It codes for CASSWRGKGVDNSPLHF.

This clonotype was seen a few times. The V and J genes are TRBV6-2 or TRBV6-3 and TRBJ2-7; 8 bases agree with TRBD2. Looked up from germline, CDR1 is MNHEY and CDR2 is SVGEGT. V gave up 6 bases and J gave up 0 bases; unmatched junction bases: 1. The CDR3 has 13 residues. The CDR3 loop is CASRTSDSYEQYF. As DNA, the CDR3 is TGTGCCAGCAGGACTAGCGACTCCTACGAGCAGTACTTC.

The chain is built from TRBV7-9 and TRBJ2-7; TRBD2 aligns across 7 bases. Losses at the gene ends were 5 bases for V and 3 bases for J; bases not matched to a gene: 13. The CDR3 runs 16 residues. Germline values: CDR1 SEHNR, CDR2 FQNEAQ (reference sequence). CDR3 nucleotides: TGTGCCAGCAGCCCCGGCGGGGGACGCGGGCTCTACGAGCAGTACTTC. This gives the protein CASSPGGGRGLYEQYF.

This sequence joins TRBV19 and TRBJ1-2; 9 bases map to TRBD1. The CDR3 contains 16 residues. The germline gives CDR1 LNHDA, CDR2 SQIVND (reference sequence). V lost 8 bases to trimming and J lost 7 bases; unmatched junction nucleotides: 17. The DNA for the CDR3 is TGTGCCAGTGCCCAGACCTCGGGACAGGGAGAACGTGGCTACACCTTC. Translated: CASAQTSGQGERGYTF.

This clonotype was seen a handful of times. The chain combines TRBV28 with TRBJ2-5, with 9 bases aligning to TRBD2. The CDR3 runs 17 residues. Germline CDR1 and CDR2: MDHEN and SYDVKM. The V gene end was trimmed by 7 bases and the J gene end by 5 bases; junction bases not matched to a gene: 17. The CDR3 sequence is CASNPSGASGIGETQYF. DNA of the CDR3: TGTGCCAGCAACCCCTCGGGGGCTAGCGGGATTGGGGAGACCCAGTACTTC.

This chain links TRBV29-1 with TRBJ2-7; TRBD2 agrees at 7 bases. CDR1 and CDR2 (germline): SQVTM, ANQGSEA. The CDR3 has 12 amino acids. Unmatched junction bases numbered 5, after V lost 7 bases and J lost 2 bases. For the CDR3, the DNA is TGCAGCGCGGGACTATACGCCTACGAGCAGTACTTC. This translates into CSAGLYAYEQYF.